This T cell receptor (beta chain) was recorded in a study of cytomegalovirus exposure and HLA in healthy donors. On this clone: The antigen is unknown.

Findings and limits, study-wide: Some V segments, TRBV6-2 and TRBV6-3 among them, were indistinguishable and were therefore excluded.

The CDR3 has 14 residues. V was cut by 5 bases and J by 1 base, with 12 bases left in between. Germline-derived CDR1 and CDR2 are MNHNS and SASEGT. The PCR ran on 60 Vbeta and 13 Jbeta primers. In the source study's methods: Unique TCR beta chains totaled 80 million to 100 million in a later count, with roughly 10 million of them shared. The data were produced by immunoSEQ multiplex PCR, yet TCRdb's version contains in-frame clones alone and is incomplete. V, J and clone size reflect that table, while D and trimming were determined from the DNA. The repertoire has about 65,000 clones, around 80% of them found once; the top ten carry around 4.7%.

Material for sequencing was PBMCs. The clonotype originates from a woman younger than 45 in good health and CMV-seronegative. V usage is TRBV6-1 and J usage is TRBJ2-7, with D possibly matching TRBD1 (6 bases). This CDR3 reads CASSSMGASYEQYF. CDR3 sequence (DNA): TGTGCCAGCAGTAGCATGGGGGCATCCTACGAGCAGTACTTC.